Listed below are T cell receptor beta chains from one sample, sequenced in a study of control samples from healthy donors and cancer patients. Using immunoSEQ multiplex PCR, the repertoire was profiled, and TCRdb retains in-frame clones only, with some absent. The sample carries some 100,000 clones, 70% to 80% recorded once. Sequences were obtained from blood. These receptors were taken from a woman aged 25 to 39 in good health. Both conserved end residues are part of each CDR3. D genes are given only for firm matches. For some rows the clone size is stated as once, few or many, or as a class when expanded; others skip it.

d_gene: -
abundance: -
j_gene: TRBJ2-3
v_gene: TRBV18
CDR3aa: CASSGNTDTQYF
CDR3nt: TGTGCCAGCTCGGGTAACACAGATACGCAGTATTTT

d_gene: TRBD1
abundance: few
j_gene: TRBJ1-1
v_gene: TRBV19
CDR3aa: CASTYGTDTEAFF
CDR3nt: TGTGCCAGTACCTATGGGACAGACACTGAAGCTTTCTTT

d_gene: -
abundance: few
j_gene: TRBJ1-2
v_gene: TRBV19
CDR3aa: CASSNYGYTF
CDR3nt: TGTGCCAGTTCTAACTATGGCTACACCTTC

d_gene: TRBD1
abundance: -
j_gene: TRBJ1-3
v_gene: TRBV2
CDR3aa: CASSYSGTGVSGNTIYF
CDR3nt: TGTGCCAGCAGCTACTCCGGGACAGGAGTCTCTGGAAACACCATATATTTT

d_gene: -
abundance: -
j_gene: TRBJ1-1
v_gene: TRBV30
CDR3aa: CAWSFRGSMNTEAFF
CDR3nt: TGTGCCTGGAGTTTCAGGGGTTCTATGAACACTGAAGCTTTCTTT

d_gene: TRBD2
abundance: once
j_gene: TRBJ2-3
v_gene: TRBV3-1/TRBV3-2
CDR3aa: CASSQARGGFGDTQYF
CDR3nt: TGTGCCAGCAGCCAGGCGCGCGGGGGTTTCGGAGATACGCAGTATTTT

d_gene: -
abundance: -
j_gene: TRBJ2-3
v_gene: TRBV4-3
CDR3aa: CASSQLGVTDTQYF
CDR3nt: TGCGCCAGCAGCCAATTGGGGGTCACAGATACGCAGTATTTT

d_gene: -
abundance: -
j_gene: TRBJ1-1
v_gene: TRBV25-1
CDR3aa: CASSGGGRYGTEAFF
CDR3nt: TGTGCCAGCAGTGGCGGGGGGCGATACGGCACTGAAGCTTTCTTT

d_gene: TRBD2
abundance: few
j_gene: TRBJ2-2
v_gene: TRBV5-1
CDR3aa: CASSLLAGGNTGELFF
CDR3nt: TGCGCCAGCAGCTTACTAGCGGGGGGGAACACCGGGGAGCTGTTTTTT

d_gene: TRBD1
abundance: once
j_gene: TRBJ2-3
v_gene: TRBV7-2
CDR3aa: CASSSGQASTDTQYF
CDR3nt: TGTGCCAGCAGCTCAGGACAGGCGAGCACAGATACGCAGTATTTT

d_gene: -
abundance: -
j_gene: TRBJ1-5
v_gene: TRBV6-5
CDR3aa: CASGANQPQHF
CDR3nt: TGTGCCAGCGGGGCCAATCAGCCCCAGCATTTT

d_gene: -
abundance: once
j_gene: TRBJ2-7
v_gene: TRBV11-2
CDR3aa: CASSLVAGKQYF
CDR3nt: TGTGCCAGCAGCTTAGTCGCGGGAAAGCAGTACTTC

d_gene: -
abundance: -
j_gene: TRBJ2-2
v_gene: TRBV4-3
CDR3aa: CASSPSGVLEELFF
CDR3nt: TGCGCCAGCAGCCCCTCCGGGGTTCTCGAGGAGCTGTTTTTT

d_gene: TRBD1
abundance: -
j_gene: TRBJ2-3
v_gene: TRBV7-2
CDR3aa: CASSLAGQTGDTQYF
CDR3nt: TGTGCCAGCAGCTTAGCGGGACAGACGGGAGATACGCAGTATTTT

d_gene: -
abundance: few
j_gene: TRBJ1-5
v_gene: TRBV7-8
CDR3aa: CASSNRDSYNQPQHF
CDR3nt: TGTGCCAGCAGCAACCGGGACTCCTATAATCAGCCCCAGCATTTT

d_gene: -
abundance: -
j_gene: TRBJ2-5
v_gene: TRBV5-1
CDR3aa: CASSLGTAQETQYF
CDR3nt: TGCGCCAGCAGCTTGGGGACCGCTCAAGAGACCCAGTACTTC

d_gene: -
abundance: -
j_gene: TRBJ1-4
v_gene: TRBV11-3
CDR3aa: CASSFDHRLELFF
CDR3nt: TGTGCCAGCAGCTTTGACCACAGGTTAGAGCTGTTTTTT

d_gene: TRBD1
abundance: -
j_gene: TRBJ2-7
v_gene: TRBV5-1
CDR3aa: CASSHGTGGGYEQYF
CDR3nt: TGCGCCAGCAGCCACGGGACAGGGGGCGGTTACGAGCAGTACTTC

d_gene: -
abundance: -
j_gene: TRBJ2-3
v_gene: TRBV5-1
CDR3aa: CASSLAADTQYF
CDR3nt: TGCGCCAGCAGCTTGGCGGCAGATACGCAGTATTTT

d_gene: -
abundance: -
j_gene: TRBJ1-2
v_gene: TRBV11-3
CDR3aa: CASSLGDGYGYTF
CDR3nt: TGTGCCAGCAGCTTAGGGGACGGGTATGGCTACACCTTC